The rows below give T cell receptor beta chains drawn from one sample of a study of cytomegalovirus exposure and HLA in healthy donors. Generated by immunoSEQ multiplex PCR, the TCRdb table keeps only in-frame clones and is missing some. The sample yields around 300,000 clones, roughly 90% seen once. Input material: PBMCs. These receptor sequences come from a woman aged 25 to 39 in good health and CMV-seropositive. The conserved cysteine and the conserved F or W are not part of the CDR3 here. A D gene is named only where the DNA matches it firmly. Size is omitted from some rows. Given values are once, few, many or a class for expanded clones.

v_gene | d_gene | abundance | CDR3aa
TRBV7-9 | TRBD1 | . | ASSSPRDRANTEAF
TRBV2 | TRBD2 | . | ASSEFVGGAYEQY
TRBV7-3 | TRBD1 | . | ASSRDSSYNEQF
TRBV29-1 | TRBD2 | . | SVETSGKGETQY
TRBV15 | . | . | ATSRVGTGELF
TRBV9 | TRBD1 | . | ASSEGQGAGYEQY
TRBV9 | TRBD1 | once | ASSATGQGIDEQY
TRBV28 | . | . | ASSSLAGEEGYGYT
TRBV7-2 | . | . | ASRNSYEQY
TRBV5-6 | . | . | ASSLDSRQHTDTQY
TRBV5-1 | . | . | ASSEDSITDTQY
TRBV29-1 | . | . | SVAEGYGYT
TRBV6-5 | . | . | ASSYGISYEQY
TRBV11-2 | . | . | ASSSPGGNEQY
TRBV2 | . | . | ASIKGGTRGENIQY
TRBV4-2 | . | once | ASSHPLIGGNTEAF
TRBV25-1 | TRBD2 | once | ASSAVSLAGVPHNEQF
TRBV11-2 | . | . | ASSLGSRGRYEQY
TRBV27 | TRBD1 | . | ASSPRDRGLGSYEQY
TRBV6-6 | . | . | ATLRGRGYGYT
TRBV27 | TRBD2 | . | ASSLSVSGRAGEQY
TRBV29-1 | TRBD1 | . | SVYTGGTEAF
TRBV10-3 | TRBD1 | . | AITRAAGGMRSDGYT
TRBV28 | TRBD1 | . | ASSLEGANTEAF
TRBV27 | TRBD1 | once | ASRNYETGGGSPLH
TRBV5-1 | . | . | ASSLVSPGTLSYNEQF
TRBV28 | . | once | ASSPGGTRYGYT
TRBV2 | . | . | ASSAGRAFEAF
TRBV28 | . | . | ASSLTGTSYGYT
TRBV10-3 | . | . | AISESISYEQY
TRBV7-2 | TRBD2 | . | ASSLLAGGLETQY
TRBV29-1 | . | . | SVEGGRIRYNEQF
TRBV7-8 | TRBD1 | . | ASTGQGGGSNQPQH
TRBV28 | . | . | ASSSPGKLPH
TRBV29-1 | TRBD2 | . | SVEEGTSGTYEQY
TRBV27 | . | . | ASSSGTDYEQY
TRBV4-3 | . | . | ASSQDLKGGGYT
TRBV10-3 | . | . | AISDRQPEAF
TRBV6-1 | . | . | ASSSWTDLNTEAF
TRBV2 | TRBD2 | . | ASSGGLAGLAGSSYEQY
TRBV2 | . | once | ASSKIISGVAGNTIY
TRBV6-1 | . | . | ASSEGTTPWVNGYT
TRBV27 | . | . | ASSFSWNTGELF
TRBV11-1 | TRBD1 | . | ASRDKDRGVSPLH
TRBV15 | . | . | ATSETEYNEQF
TRBV25-1 | . | . | ASSLGRYGYT
TRBV28 | . | . | ASSSPGAGEQY
TRBV5-1 | . | . | ASSLVANEQF
TRBV5-1 | . | . | ASSFMGNEQF
TRBV7-6 | . | . | ASSSGRQETQY